This entry is about one TCR beta chain. Antigen: not known. This sample is drawn from a study of cytomegalovirus exposure and HLA in healthy donors. Study-wide points: Reportedly, cytomegalovirus status was diagnosed with high sensitivity and specificity.

Clones were read by immunoSEQ multiplex PCR, and TCRdb kept only the in-frame ones, dropping some. The sample has roughly 75,000 clones, roughly 80% seen once; the top ten hold less than 3%. Sequencing was done on a sample of PBMCs. The receptor was isolated from a man between 25 and 39 years old in good health and CMV-seronegative.

The CDR3 sequence is CASTRGTGATDTQYF. For the CDR3, the DNA is TGCGCCAGCACCAGGGGGACAGGGGCCACAGATACGCAGTATTTT. The chain links TRBV5-1 to TRBJ2-3; 10 bases align to TRBD1. The CDR3 has 15 amino acids. The ends lost 6 bases at V and 2 bases at J; junction bases unmatched: 6. Germline values: CDR1 SGHRS, CDR2 YFSETQ.